These 10 T cell receptor beta chains were sequenced from one sample in a study of blood T cell repertoires in COVID-19. Libraries were prepared by immunoSEQ multiplex PCR; TCRdb keeps only in-frame clonotypes and omits some of them. The sample includes about half a million clones, 89% of them seen just once. The sample consisted of peripheral blood. Receptor source: a man aged 18 to 29 with COVID-19, enrolled during active disease.

This sequence joins TRBV3-1 (or the pseudogene TRBV3-2) and TRBJ1-3; D gene unclear. Germline CDR1 and CDR2: LGHDT and YNNKEL (reference sequence). Trimming removed 5 bases from V and 4 bases from J, with 9 bases in between. The CDR3 spans 13 residues. CDR3 bases: TGTGCCAGCAGCGCACTCAGGGGAAACACCATATATTTT. It encodes CASSALRGNTIYF.

This chain joins TRBV2 and TRBJ2-3, with TRBD2 matching over 8 bases. CDR3 length equals 15 residues. From germline, CDR1 is SNHLY and CDR2 FYNNEI. J lost 1 base, V lost 2 bases, and 2 bases had no gene match. This CDR3 is CASSEMREGTDTQYF. The CDR3 nucleotides are TGTGCCAGCAGTGAAATGCGGGAGGGCACAGATACGCAGTATTTT.

DNA for the CDR3: TGTGCCAGCAACCTGGCAAGCTCTGGAAACACCATATATTTT. The encoded protein is CASNLASSGNTIYF. The chain combines TRBV2 with TRBJ1-3; the D is unclear. This CDR3 comprises 14 residues. The V gene's germline CDR1 is SNHLY and CDR2 FYNNEI. The V gene lost 7 bases and the J gene lost 0 bases, with 10 bases spanning the gap.

The chain joins TRBV3-1 (or the pseudogene TRBV3-2) to TRBJ2-5; 7 bases agree with TRBD1. CDR1 LGHDT and CDR2 YNNKEL come from the germline V gene (reference sequence). This CDR3 comprises 17 residues. Losses at the gene ends were 4 bases for V and 5 bases for J; bases not matched to a gene: 16. This CDR3 is CASSLLVGGASGETQYF. The CDR3, as DNA: TGTGCCAGCAGCCTCTTAGTAGGGGGCGCCTCTGGGGAGACCCAGTACTTC.

CDR3 nucleotide sequence: TGTGCCAGCAGCCCCGCAGGGGGAAGTGGCTACACCTTC. It yields the protein CASSPAGGSGYTF. This sequence joins TRBV7-9 and TRBJ1-2; TRBD1 aligns across 7 bases. Germline values: CDR1 SEHNR, CDR2 FQNEAQ (reference sequence). V was clipped by 5 bases and J by 7 bases; unmatched bases: 7. This CDR3 has 13 residues.

This chain links TRBV19 with TRBJ2-3, with TRBD1 matching over 8 bases. V lost 8 bases to trimming and J lost 2 bases; unmatched junction nucleotides: 12. Germline V gene data show CDR1 as LNHDA and CDR2 as SQIVND (reference sequence). The CDR3 is made up of 16 amino acids. As DNA, the CDR3 is TGTGCCAGTTGCCCTAAGACAGGGGCCGACACAGATACGCAGTATTTT. Protein sequence: CASCPKTGADTDTQYF.

The chain uses TRBV18 and TRBJ2-7, with a weak D call TRBD1 (6 bases). The CDR3 extends over 11 amino acids. Deletions cut 5 bases from V and 6 bases from J, with 8 bases between. Germline lookup yields CDR1 KGHSH and CDR2 LQKENI. The CDR3 bases are TGTGCCAGCTCAGGACAGTTCGAGCAGTACTTC. Translation: CASSGQFEQYF.

This sequence joins TRBV4-1 and TRBJ2-7; 10 bases line up with TRBD2. This CDR3 has 16 residues. Trimming removed 4 bases from V and 4 bases from J; junction bases left unmatched: 10. Per the germline V gene, CDR1 is MGHRA and CDR2 is YSYEKL. Here the CDR3 reads CASSLGLAGAKYEQYF. In nucleotides, the CDR3 is TGCGCCAGCAGCCTCGGGCTAGCGGGGGCTAAATACGAGCAGTACTTC.

The rearrangement joins TRBV5-1 to TRBJ2-2, with 9 bases aligning to TRBD2. Germline loops: CDR1 SGHRS, CDR2 YFSETQ. Trimming at V came to 4 bases and at J to 8 bases, leaving 6 bases not matched to a gene. The CDR3 totals 14 residues. CDR3 residues: CASSNGLATGELFF. Here the CDR3 DNA reads TGCGCCAGCAGCAACGGACTAGCGACAGGGGAGCTGTTTTTT. The full variable domain, its missing parts supplied by reference TRBV5-1 and TRBJ2-2, is KAGVTQTPRYLIKTRGQQVTLSCSPISGHRSVSWYQQTPGQGLQFLFEYFSETQRNKGNFPGRFSGRQFSNSRSEMNVSTLELGDSALYLCASSNGLATGELFFGEGSRLTVL.

V and J are TRBV27 and TRBJ2-5; 7 bases map to TRBD2. The CDR3 consists of 14 residues. Germline V lookup: CDR1 MNHEY, CDR2 SMNVEV (reference sequence). V was clipped by 6 bases and J by 5 bases; unmatched bases: 9. The CDR3 nucleotides read TGTGCCAGCAGCCGGGGGAGGGGACGGGAGACCCAGTACTTC. As protein: CASSRGRGRETQYF.